Presented here are 28 T cell receptor beta chains from one specimen sequenced in a study of T cell responses to AZD1222 COVID-19 vaccine. Generated by immunoSEQ multiplex PCR, the TCRdb table keeps only in-frame clones and is missing some. The data contain roughly 150,000 clones, over 80% of them seen just once; the ten biggest clones take up roughly a tenth. Source: peripheral blood, taken 28 days after the second AZD1222 dose. These receptor sequences come from an adult who received the AZD1222 COVID-19 vaccine.

This clone has just one count. Relative to the germline gene, one junction end is altered; a read error may explain this. The chain has TRBV27 and TRBJ1-2; a weak D match, TRBD1 (5 bases). The length of the CDR3 is 13 residues. Germline V lookup: CDR1 MNHEY, CDR2 SMNVEV (reference sequence). As DNA, the CDR3 is TGTGCCAGCAGTTTATCAGGGGCCTATCGCTACACCTTC. This translates into CASSLSGAYRYTF.

This chain connects TRBV7-2 to TRBJ2-7, with a tentative D call TRBD1 (5 bases). Trimming took off 5 bases at V and 4 bases at J, with 12 bases between the two ends. CDR3 size: 13 residues. Germline-derived CDR1 and CDR2 are SGHTA and FQGNSA. This CDR3 reads CASSPGFRYEQYF. DNA of the CDR3: TGTGCCAGCAGCCCAGGGTTTAGGTACGAGCAGTACTTC.

The V gene is TRBV24-1, the J gene TRBJ2-5; D is uncertain. V was pared by 1 base and J by 5 bases, with 4 bases between. The CDR3 is made up of 12 amino acids. Germline lookup yields CDR1 KGHDR and CDR2 SFDVKD. CDR3 protein: CATSDFGETQYF. The CDR3, as DNA: TGTGCCACCAGTGATTTCGGGGAGACCCAGTACTTC.

The V gene is TRBV5-5, the J gene TRBJ2-1; D not resolved. The germline V gene has CDR1 SGHKS and CDR2 YYEKEE (reference sequence). V shed 0 bases and J shed 6 bases, with 4 bases lying between them. CDR3 length: 12 residues. The CDR3 nucleotides are TGTGCCAGCAGCTTGGACCTCAATGAGCAGTTCTTC. Its protein product is CASSLDLNEQFF.

The chain has TRBV7-2 and TRBJ1-1; D gene uncertain. The germline V and J ends were trimmed by 5 bases and 1 base, with 8 bases remaining between them. CDR3 length equals 13 residues. Looked up from germline, CDR1 is SGHTA and CDR2 is FQGNSA. The CDR3 spells CASSRGRNTEAFF. CDR3 bases: TGTGCCAGCAGCCGCGGACGGAACACTGAAGCTTTCTTT.

This chain links TRBV6-1 with TRBJ1-5; perhaps TRBD1 as D (5 bases). The CDR3 runs 16 residues. V lost 2 bases and J 3 bases, leaving 14 bases between the germline ends. CDR1 and CDR2 (germline): MNHNS, SASEGT. The CDR3 loop reads CASSESWGSDNQPQHF. CDR3 in DNA: TGTGCCAGCAGTGAATCGTGGGGCTCGGACAATCAGCCCCAGCATTTT.

This chain uses TRBV6-5 with TRBJ2-6; no clear D. This CDR3 has 13 residues. Germline CDR1 reads MNHEY; CDR2 reads SVGAGI. Between the trimmed V and J ends, which lost 6 bases and 0 bases, there was a span of 3 bases. The CDR3 DNA is TGTGCCAGCAGATCCTCTGGGGCCAACGTCCTGACTTTC. Its protein is CASRSSGANVLTF.

This clone turned up a few times. Other DNA variants within this sample encode the same CDR3. This chain links TRBV30 with TRBJ1-5, with TRBD1 identical over 8 bases. Germline CDR1 GTSNPN, CDR2 SVGIG (reference sequence). This CDR3 contains 14 residues. J lost 7 bases, V lost 0 bases, and 5 bases had no gene match. CDR3 in DNA: TGTGCCTGGAGTGTAGGACAGGGCCGACAGCCCCAGCATTTT. This encodes CAWSVGQGRQPQHF. The full variable domain, rest sourced from reference TRBV30 and TRBJ1-5, is SQTIHQWPATLVQPVGSPLSLECTVEGTSNPNLYWYRQAAGRGLQLLFYSVGIGQISSEVPQNLSASRPQDRQFILSSKKLLLSDSGFYLCAWSVGQGRQPQHFGDGTRLSIL.

J is TRBJ2-5 and V is TRBV20-1; TRBD1 matches 10 bases. The CDR3 has 17 residues. Germline assignment: CDR1 DFQATT and CDR2 SNEGSKA (reference sequence). Trimming removed 3 bases from V and 1 base from J; junction bases left unmatched: 11. The CDR3 bases are TGCAGTGCTAGTAAGCGGCGGACAGGGGGACGCCAAGAGACCCAGTACTTC. As protein: CSASKRRTGGRQETQYF.

The rearrangement uses TRBV29-1 and TRBJ2-2; D not certain. Deletions cut 5 bases from V and 2 bases from J, with 12 bases between. In germline, CDR1 is SQVTM, CDR2 ANQGSEA. This CDR3 contains 14 residues. The CDR3 loop is CSVQGSYNTGELFF. The CDR3 nucleotides are TGCAGCGTTCAAGGATCATACAACACCGGGGAGCTGTTTTTT.

The chain has TRBV6-4 and TRBJ1-1, with D unresolved. V dropped 10 bases and J dropped 0 bases, with 9 bases sitting between them. The CDR3 sequence is 12 residues long. The germline V gene encodes CDR1 MRHNA and CDR2 SNTAGT. The CDR3 loop reads CATPTVNTEAFF. The CDR3 DNA reads as TGTGCCACCCCGACGGTGAACACTGAAGCTTTCTTT.

The V call is TRBV7-2, the J call TRBJ2-7; 8 bases fit TRBD2. This CDR3 is 16 amino acids long. V lost 0 bases and J lost 3; bases outside the gene matches: 7. The germline gives CDR1 SGHTA, CDR2 FQGNSA. Here the CDR3 reads CASSLALSGGLYEQYF. The CDR3, as DNA: TGTGCCAGCAGCTTAGCGCTGAGCGGGGGACTCTACGAGCAGTACTTC.

V usage is TRBV20-1 and J usage is TRBJ1-1; D unresolved. The CDR3 consists of 10 residues. Germline V lookup: CDR1 DFQATT, CDR2 SNEGSKA (reference sequence). V dropped 5 bases and J dropped 2 bases, with 3 bases sitting between them. CDR3 in DNA: TGCAGTGCTTATAACACTGAAGCTTTCTTT. It yields the protein CSAYNTEAFF.

The CDR3 nucleotides read TGTGCCAGCAGCGTAGCGGTCACCGCGAACACCGGGGAGCTGTTTTTT. Translating it yields CASSVAVTANTGELFF. The chain has TRBV6-4 and TRBJ2-2; a possible D gene is TRBD2 (6 bases). CDR1 MRHNA and CDR2 SNTAGT come from the germline V gene. The V gene lost 6 bases and the J gene lost 0 bases, with 14 bases spanning the gap. The CDR3 contains 16 residues.

This clone was recorded a few times. The rearrangement uses TRBV5-4 and TRBJ2-5; 7 bases are a match to TRBD2. Germline-derived CDR1 and CDR2 are SGHNT and YYREEE (reference sequence). V shed 3 bases and J 5 bases; nucleotides not matched to a gene: 7. The CDR3 is made up of 14 amino acids. The CDR3, as DNA: TGTGCCAGCAGCTGGCCCCAGGGAGGGGAGACCCAGTACTTC. This translates into CASSWPQGGETQYF.

CDR3 nucleotide sequence: TGTGCCAGTAGACTTACTTCCGGGACTAGCGGGATCCATGAGCAGTTCTTC. Its translation is CASRLTSGTSGIHEQFF. The chain uses TRBV19 and TRBJ2-1; 13 nucleotides agree with TRBD2. CDR3 size: 17 residues. Losses at the gene ends were 6 bases for V and 8 bases for J; bases not matched to a gene: 13. CDR1 and CDR2 (germline): LNHDA, SQIVND (reference sequence).

V usage is TRBV15 and J usage is TRBJ2-1; a possible D gene is TRBD2 (6 bases). Germline CDR1 LNHNV, CDR2 YYDKDF (reference sequence). V lost 0 bases and J lost 7, with 10 bases in between. The CDR3 spans 14 residues. CDR3 amino acids: CATSRDTSWNEQFF. The CDR3 nucleotides are TGTGCCACCAGCAGAGATACTAGCTGGAATGAGCAGTTCTTC.

The J gene is TRBJ1-5, the V gene TRBV10-3; 7 bases agree with TRBD1. The V segment lost 6 bases and the J segment 3 bases; nucleotides outside the gene matches: 8. The CDR3 runs to 15 residues. Germline CDR1 and CDR2: ENHRY and SYGVKD. The CDR3 sequence: CAIRKQGTDNQPQHF. In DNA form, the CDR3 reads TGTGCCATCAGAAAACAGGGGACCGACAATCAGCCCCAGCATTTT.

A note on this clone: In the same sample, other DNA sequences code for this CDR3. J is TRBJ2-7 and V is TRBV28; 8 nucleotides align to TRBD1. The CDR3 has 15 amino acids. J was trimmed by 4 bases and V by 6 bases; bases with no gene match: 11. The germline CDR1 and CDR2 sequences are MDHEN and SYDVKM. CDR3 DNA: TGTGCCAGCAGCTCTACCGGGACAGGAACTTACGAGCAGTACTTC. This codes for CASSSTGTGTYEQYF.

The rearrangement joins TRBV16 to TRBJ1-5; the D gene is possibly TRBD1 (5 bases). This CDR3 contains 13 residues. CDR1 KGHSY and CDR2 FQNENV come from the germline V gene. The ends were cut back, 4 bases at V and 2 bases at J, with 6 bases in the middle. In nucleotides, the CDR3 is TGTGCCAGCAGCCGGGGGGGCAATCAGCCCCAGCATTTT. It encodes CASSRGGNQPQHF.

This clone was seen only once. The J gene is TRBJ1-5, the V gene TRBV2; 8 nucleotides agree with TRBD1. The CDR3 covers 14 residues. The junction had 7 bases not matched to a gene; V was cut back by 5 bases and J by 7 bases. Germline loops: CDR1 SNHLY, CDR2 FYNNEI. This chain's CDR3 is CASSTTGEGQPQHF. The CDR3 bases are TGTGCCAGCAGTACGACAGGGGAGGGACAGCCCCAGCATTTT.

The chain uses TRBV2 and TRBJ2-2; D unresolved. The CDR3 length is 14 residues. Germline V gene sequence: CDR1 SNHLY, CDR2 FYNNEI. Trimming shortened V by 4 bases and J by 2 bases, and 8 bases separated the two germline ends. The CDR3 bases are TGTGCCAGCAGTGGTGTAGCCAACACCGGGGAGCTGTTTTTT. Translated: CASSGVANTGELFF.

The chain is built from TRBV28 and TRBJ1-3; D not certain. Germline V gives CDR1 MDHEN, CDR2 SYDVKM. The ends were cut back, 4 bases at V and 0 bases at J, with 13 bases in the middle. The CDR3 sequence is 16 residues long. The CDR3 region has the DNA TGTGCCAGCAGTTCCCCTCAACTGAGCTCTGGAAACACCATATATTTT. Protein sequence: CASSSPQLSSGNTIYF.

The chain recombines TRBV6-5 with TRBJ2-1; D could derive from TRBD1 or TRBD2 (5 bases each). The germline V and J ends were trimmed by 5 bases and 2 bases, with 13 bases remaining between them. CDR1 is MNHEY and CDR2 is SVGAGI in the germline V gene. This CDR3 is built from 15 residues. CDR3: CASSRDVATYNEQFF. As DNA, the CDR3 is TGTGCCAGCAGTCGGGACGTTGCGACCTACAATGAGCAGTTCTTC.

Concerning this clone itself: An end of the junction does not agree with germline; a read error may underlie this. V usage is TRBV15 and J usage is TRBJ2-1, with TRBD2 identical over 10 bases. Germline assignment: CDR1 LNHNV and CDR2 YYDKDF (reference sequence). The CDR3 sequence is 15 residues long. The CDR3 region is CATSRDRASGRGMVF. The CDR3 coding sequence is TGTGCCACCAGCAGAGATCGGGCTAGCGGGAGAGGTATGGTCTTC.

This clone appeared a single time. This chain connects TRBV5-1 to TRBJ2-7; tentatively, D is TRBD2 (6 bases). The CDR3 runs to 15 residues. Trimming removed 1 base from V and 0 bases from J, with 11 bases in between. CDR1 and CDR2 from the germline V gene are SGHRS and YFSETQ. The chain's CDR3 is CASSLSWGDSYEQYF. Written as DNA, the CDR3 is TGCGCCAGCAGCTTGAGTTGGGGGGACTCCTACGAGCAGTACTTC.

This chain connects TRBV5-4 to TRBJ2-3; the D is unclear. This CDR3 comprises 14 residues. Trimming removed 0 bases from V and 0 bases from J, with 5 bases in between. CDR1 and CDR2 from the germline V gene are SGHNT and YYREEE (reference sequence). CDR3 nucleotide sequence: TGTGCCAGCAGCTTGGAATCTAGCACAGATACGCAGTATTTT. The encoded protein is CASSLESSTDTQYF.

This chain joins TRBV3-1 (or the pseudogene TRBV3-2) and TRBJ2-2, with D possibly TRBD1 on 5 matching bases. The CDR3 spans 12 residues. CDR1 LGHDT and CDR2 YNNKEL come from the germline V gene (reference sequence). Trimming took off 10 bases at V and 5 bases at J, with 11 bases between the two ends. DNA of the CDR3: TGTGCCACCGAAAGGGGTACCGGGGAGCTGTTTTTT. This translates into CATERGTGELFF.